Listed below are T cell receptor beta chains from one sample, sequenced in a study of T-cell reconstitution after alpha-beta-depleted transplantation in children. Each CDR3 protein is one row after TCRdb ran MiXCR on the PCR reads. This table holds some 550,000 distinct CDR3 sequences, around 19% found once. The source was PBMCs from the stem cell graft donor, collected from the stem cell graft. These receptor sequences come from a human donor who donated a stem cell graft to a child with acute lymphoblastic leukemia. Both conserved end residues are part of each CDR3. D genes are given only for firm matches.

J | V | D | CDR3
TRBJ2-1 | TRBV25-1 | TRBD2 | CASREAGANEQFF
TRBJ2-7 | TRBV3-1 | TRBD1 | CASSRPGQGYYEQYF
TRBJ1-2 | TRBV7-9 | TRBD1 | CASSSEGQGENYRYTF
TRBJ1-2 | TRBV27 | . | CASSYGFNYGYTF
TRBJ1-1 | TRBV25-1 | . | CASGIRGNTEAFF
TRBJ1-3 | TRBV4-2 | . | CASSQAGSYSGNTIYF
TRBJ1-1 | TRBV5-5 | TRBD1 | CASSGKDRLYTEAFF
TRBJ2-3 | TRBV6-5 | TRBD1 | CASKTGEYTQYF
TRBJ2-7 | TRBV27 | TRBD1 | CASSREGQGTYEQYF
TRBJ2-1 | TRBV20-1 | TRBD2 | CSARKLAGANEQFF
TRBJ2-7 | TRBV12-3/TRBV12-4 | TRBD1 | CASRPGQGVYEQYF
TRBJ2-2 | TRBV4-2 | TRBD2 | CASSQGLANTGELFF
TRBJ1-2 | TRBV11-2 | . | CASTSNPWSYGYTF
TRBJ1-1 | TRBV27 | . | CASSSARTEAFF
TRBJ2-2 | TRBV5-8 | TRBD1 | CASSWGQPAGELFF
TRBJ1-1 | TRBV6-2/TRBV6-3 | . | CASSYTTEAFF
TRBJ2-3 | TRBV7-9 | TRBD2 | CASSSPSGGADTQYF
TRBJ2-7 | TRBV27 | . | CASSLTTSYEQYF
TRBJ2-7 | TRBV7-9 | . | CATGPQGNYEQYF
TRBJ2-1 | TRBV15 | . | CATDRDIVYNEQFF
TRBJ2-3 | TRBV5-1 | TRBD2 | CASSPWTSGTADTQYF
TRBJ2-7 | TRBV27 | TRBD1 | CASSRSRGHYEQYF
TRBJ2-1 | TRBV29-1 | . | CSVEGLDEQGSSYNEQFF
TRBJ2-2 | TRBV21-1 | . | CASKKLTGITGELFF
TRBJ2-1 | TRBV11-2 | TRBD2 | CASSQAAGVYNEQFF
TRBJ2-1 | TRBV14 | . | CASSQETVLGGEQFF
TRBJ1-6 | TRBV5-1 | TRBD1 | CASSLGTGENSPLHF
TRBJ2-7 | TRBV6-5 | TRBD2 | CASSYHLGGGSYEQYF
TRBJ1-6 | TRBV10-3 | . | CAISGGNSPLHF
TRBJ2-1 | TRBV27 | TRBD2 | CASALAGYNEQFF
TRBJ2-1 | TRBV5-1 | . | CASSLVDVEQFF
TRBJ1-1 | TRBV3-1 | . | CASSLRRIGRDPDTEAFF
TRBJ2-2 | TRBV5-1 | TRBD1 | CASSTTGALGAGELFF
TRBJ2-7 | TRBV7-9 | . | CASSLLLTSYEQYF
TRBJ2-3 | TRBV29-1 | . | CSVEQAVRGDTQYF
TRBJ1-1 | TRBV19 | . | CASSIGPSGRDRMNTEAFF
TRBJ2-3 | TRBV24-1 | TRBD2 | CATSPGTSGRNTQYF
TRBJ1-6 | TRBV5-4 | . | CASSLALGTPRASSSYNSPLHF
TRBJ1-3 | TRBV5-1 | TRBD1 | CASSWGQAGNTIYF
TRBJ1-2 | TRBV5-1 | TRBD1 | CASSSGQVDRGYTF
TRBJ1-4 | TRBV3-1 | . | CASSPGAIRGEKLFF
TRBJ2-1 | TRBV12-5 | TRBD1 | CASGLPNRGRRGNEQFF
TRBJ1-1 | TRBV29-1 | TRBD1 | CSVVRTGNTEAFF
TRBJ2-1 | TRBV7-8 | . | CASSLVGGGKYNEQFF
TRBJ2-1 | TRBV21-1 | . | CASSIRESQPSEQFF
TRBJ1-2 | TRBV5-1 | . | CASSPLRGENYGYTF